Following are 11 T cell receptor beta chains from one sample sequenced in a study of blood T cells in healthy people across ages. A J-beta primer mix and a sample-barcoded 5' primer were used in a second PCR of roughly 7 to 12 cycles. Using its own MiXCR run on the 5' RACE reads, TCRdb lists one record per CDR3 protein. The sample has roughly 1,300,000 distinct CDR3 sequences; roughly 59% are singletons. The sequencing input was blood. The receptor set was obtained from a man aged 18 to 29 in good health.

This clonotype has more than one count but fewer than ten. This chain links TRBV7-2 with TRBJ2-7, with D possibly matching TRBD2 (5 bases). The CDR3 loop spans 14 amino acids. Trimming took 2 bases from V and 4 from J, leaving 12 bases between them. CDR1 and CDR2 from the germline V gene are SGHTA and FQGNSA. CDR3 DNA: TGTGCCAGCAGCTTAAGAGGGCTGCAATACGAGCAGTACTTC. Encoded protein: CASSLRGLQYEQYF.

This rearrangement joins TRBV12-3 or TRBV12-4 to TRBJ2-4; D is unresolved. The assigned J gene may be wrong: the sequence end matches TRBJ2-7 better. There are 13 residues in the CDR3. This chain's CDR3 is CASSLWLGFEQYF. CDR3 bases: TGTGCCAGCAGTTTATGGTTGGGGTTCGAGCAGTACTTC.

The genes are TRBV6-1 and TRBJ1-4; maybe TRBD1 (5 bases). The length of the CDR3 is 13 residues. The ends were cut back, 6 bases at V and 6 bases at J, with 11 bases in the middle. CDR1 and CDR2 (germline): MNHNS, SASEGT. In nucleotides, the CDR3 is TGTGCCAGCAGGGACACAGATTATGAAAAACTGTTTTTT. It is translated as CASRDTDYEKLFF.

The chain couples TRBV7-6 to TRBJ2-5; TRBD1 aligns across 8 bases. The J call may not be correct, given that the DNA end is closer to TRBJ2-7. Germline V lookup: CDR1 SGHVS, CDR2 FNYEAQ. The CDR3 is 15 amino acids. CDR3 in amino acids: CASSLSTDREYEQYF. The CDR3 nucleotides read TGTGCCAGCAGCTTATCTACGGACAGGGAATACGAGCAGTACTTC.

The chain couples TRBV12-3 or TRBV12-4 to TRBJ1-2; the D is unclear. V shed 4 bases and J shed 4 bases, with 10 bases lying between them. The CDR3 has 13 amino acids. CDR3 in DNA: TGTGCCAGCAGTTCCAGGCTAGGCTATGGCTACACCTTC. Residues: CASSSRLGYGYTF.

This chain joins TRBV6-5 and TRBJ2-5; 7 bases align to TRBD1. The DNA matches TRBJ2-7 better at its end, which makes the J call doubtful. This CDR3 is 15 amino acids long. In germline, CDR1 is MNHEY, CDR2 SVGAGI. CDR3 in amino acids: CASSYRGPNYYEQYF. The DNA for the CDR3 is TGTGCCAGCAGTTACAGGGGGCCGAACTACTACGAGCAGTACTTC.

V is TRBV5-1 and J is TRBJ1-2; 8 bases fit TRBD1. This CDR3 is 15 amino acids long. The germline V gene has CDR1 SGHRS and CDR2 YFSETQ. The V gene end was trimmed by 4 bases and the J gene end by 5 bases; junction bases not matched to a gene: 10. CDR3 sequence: CASSVQGAVEYGYTF. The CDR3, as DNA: TGCGCCAGCAGCGTCCAGGGGGCAGTGGAGTATGGCTACACCTTC.

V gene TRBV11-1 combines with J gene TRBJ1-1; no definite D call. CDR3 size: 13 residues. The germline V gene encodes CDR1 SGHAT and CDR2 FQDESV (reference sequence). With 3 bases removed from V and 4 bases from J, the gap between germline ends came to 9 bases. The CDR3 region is CASSFRVGTEAFF. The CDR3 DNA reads TGTGCCAGCAGCTTCCGGGTAGGCACTGAAGCTTTCTTT.

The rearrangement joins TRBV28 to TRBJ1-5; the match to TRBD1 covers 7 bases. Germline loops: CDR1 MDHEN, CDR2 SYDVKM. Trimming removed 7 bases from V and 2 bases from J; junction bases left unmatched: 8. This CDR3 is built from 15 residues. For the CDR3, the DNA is TGTGCCAGCATTCTTTCTCAGGGGGGCAATCAGCCCCAGCATTTT. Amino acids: CASILSQGGNQPQHF.

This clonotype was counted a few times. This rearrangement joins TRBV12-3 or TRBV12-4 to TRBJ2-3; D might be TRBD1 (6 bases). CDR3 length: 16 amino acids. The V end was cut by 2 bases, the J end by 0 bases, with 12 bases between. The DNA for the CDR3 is TGTGCCAGCAGTTTAAAAATGGGGGCTAGCACAGATACGCAGTATTTT. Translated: CASSLKMGASTDTQYF.

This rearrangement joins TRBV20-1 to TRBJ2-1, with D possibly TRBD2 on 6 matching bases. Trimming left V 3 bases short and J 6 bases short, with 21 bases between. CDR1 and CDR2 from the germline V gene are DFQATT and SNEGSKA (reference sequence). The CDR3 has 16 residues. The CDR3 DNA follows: TGCAGTGCTAGTTCCAGCGGGCCTTTCTCCGGCAATGAGCAGTTCTTC. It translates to CSASSSGPFSGNEQFF.